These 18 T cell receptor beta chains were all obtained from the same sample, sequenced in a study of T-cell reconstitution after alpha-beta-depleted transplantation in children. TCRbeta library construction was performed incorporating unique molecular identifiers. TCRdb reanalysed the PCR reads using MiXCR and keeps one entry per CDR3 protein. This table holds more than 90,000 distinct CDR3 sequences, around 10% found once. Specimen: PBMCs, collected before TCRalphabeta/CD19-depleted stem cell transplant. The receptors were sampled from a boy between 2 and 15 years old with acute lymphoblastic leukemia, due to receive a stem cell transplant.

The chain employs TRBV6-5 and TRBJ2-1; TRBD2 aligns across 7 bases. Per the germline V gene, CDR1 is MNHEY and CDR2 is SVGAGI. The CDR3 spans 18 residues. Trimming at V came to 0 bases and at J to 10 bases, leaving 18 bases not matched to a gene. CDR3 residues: CASSYSWGAGGGPEEQFF. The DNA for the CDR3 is TGTGCCAGCAGTTACTCGTGGGGAGCTGGGGGAGGGCCGGAGGAGCAGTTCTTC.

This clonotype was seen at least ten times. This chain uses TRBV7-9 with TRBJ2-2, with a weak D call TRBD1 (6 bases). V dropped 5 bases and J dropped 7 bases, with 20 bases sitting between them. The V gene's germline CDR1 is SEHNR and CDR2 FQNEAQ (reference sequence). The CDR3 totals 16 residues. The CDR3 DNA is TGTGCCAGCAGCCCCCAGTCAGTGACCAGGGGCGGGGAGCTGTTTTTT. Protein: CASSPQSVTRGGELFF. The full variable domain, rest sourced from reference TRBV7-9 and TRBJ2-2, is DTGVSQNPRHKITKRGQNVTFRCDPISEHNRLYWYRQTLGQGPEFLTYFQNEAQLEKSRLLSDRFSAERPKGSFSTLEIQRTEQGDSAMYLCASSPQSVTRGGELFFGEGSRLTVL.

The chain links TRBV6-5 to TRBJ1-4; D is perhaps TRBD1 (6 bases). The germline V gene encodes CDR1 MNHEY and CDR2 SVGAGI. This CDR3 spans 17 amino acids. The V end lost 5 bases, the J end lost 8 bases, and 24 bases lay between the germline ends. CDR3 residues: CASSTRTRGVQGEKLFF. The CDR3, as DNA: TGTGCCAGCAGTACCCGAACAAGGGGAGTACAGGGAGAAAAACTGTTTTTT.

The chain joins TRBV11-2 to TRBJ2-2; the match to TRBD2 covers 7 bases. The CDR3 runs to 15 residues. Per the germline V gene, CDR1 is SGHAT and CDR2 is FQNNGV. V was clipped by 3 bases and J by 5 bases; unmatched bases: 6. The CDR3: CASSFGLVGTGELFF. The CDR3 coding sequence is TGTGCCAGCAGCTTTGGACTAGTGGGTACCGGGGAGCTGTTTTTT.

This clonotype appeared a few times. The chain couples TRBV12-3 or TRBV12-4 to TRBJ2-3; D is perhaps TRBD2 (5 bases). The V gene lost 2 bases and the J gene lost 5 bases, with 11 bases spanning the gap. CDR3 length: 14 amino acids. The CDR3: CASSLSGGRDTQYF. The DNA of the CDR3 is TGTGCCAGCAGTTTAAGTGGAGGCCGAGATACGCAGTATTTT.

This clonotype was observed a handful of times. This CDR3 is CSADLGGQGYGYTF. In DNA form, the CDR3 reads TGCAGTGCGGACCTGGGGGGACAGGGCTATGGCTACACCTTC. The rearrangement joins TRBV20-1 to TRBJ1-2; 9 bases agree with TRBD1. The CDR3 totals 14 residues. V lost 6 bases and J lost 4; bases outside the gene matches: 9. The V gene's germline CDR1 is DFQATT and CDR2 SNEGSKA (reference sequence).

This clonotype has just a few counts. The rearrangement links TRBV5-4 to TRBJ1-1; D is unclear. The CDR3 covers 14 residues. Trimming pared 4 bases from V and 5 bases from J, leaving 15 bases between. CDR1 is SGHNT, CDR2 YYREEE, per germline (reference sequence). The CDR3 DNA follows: TGTGCCAGCAGCATTGAACGGGTGGGTACTGAAGCTTTCTTT. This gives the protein CASSIERVGTEAFF.

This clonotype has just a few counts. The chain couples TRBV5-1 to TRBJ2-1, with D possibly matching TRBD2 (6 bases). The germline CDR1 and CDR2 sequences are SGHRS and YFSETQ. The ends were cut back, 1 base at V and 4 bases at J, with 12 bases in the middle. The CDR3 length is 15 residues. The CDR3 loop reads CASSLYGTVYNEQFF. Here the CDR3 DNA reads TGCGCCAGCAGCTTGTACGGGACTGTTTACAATGAGCAGTTCTTC.

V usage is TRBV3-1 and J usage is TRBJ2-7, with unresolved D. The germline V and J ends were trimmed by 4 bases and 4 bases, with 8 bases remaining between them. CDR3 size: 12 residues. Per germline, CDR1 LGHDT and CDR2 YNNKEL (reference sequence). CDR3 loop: CASSPGLYEQYF. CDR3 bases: TGTGCCAGCAGCCCGGGCCTGTACGAGCAGTACTTC.

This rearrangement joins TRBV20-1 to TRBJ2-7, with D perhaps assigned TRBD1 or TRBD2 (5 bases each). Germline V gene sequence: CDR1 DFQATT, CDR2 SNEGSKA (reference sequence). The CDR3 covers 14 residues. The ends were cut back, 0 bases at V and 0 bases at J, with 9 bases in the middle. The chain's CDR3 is CSARDEGYSYEQYF. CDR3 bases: TGCAGTGCTAGAGATGAGGGGTACTCCTACGAGCAGTACTTC.

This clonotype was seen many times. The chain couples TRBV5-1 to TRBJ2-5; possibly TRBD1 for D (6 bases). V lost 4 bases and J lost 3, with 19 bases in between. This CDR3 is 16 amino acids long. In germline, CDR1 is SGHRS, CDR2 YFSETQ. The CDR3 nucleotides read TGCGCCAGCAGCCCAGGGACCGGGACACAAGAAGAGACCCAGTACTTC. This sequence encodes CASSPGTGTQEETQYF. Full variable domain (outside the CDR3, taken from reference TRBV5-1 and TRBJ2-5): KAGVTQTPRYLIKTRGQQVTLSCSPISGHRSVSWYQQTPGQGLQFLFEYFSETQRNKGNFPGRFSGRQFSNSRSEMNVSTLELGDSALYLCASSPGTGTQEETQYFGPGTRLLVL.

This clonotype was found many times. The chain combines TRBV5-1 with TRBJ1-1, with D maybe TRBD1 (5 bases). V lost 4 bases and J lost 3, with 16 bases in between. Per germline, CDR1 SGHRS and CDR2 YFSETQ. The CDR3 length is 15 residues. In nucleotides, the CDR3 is TGCGCCAGCAGCGGAACGCAGGGTGGGGACACTGAAGCTTTCTTT. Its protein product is CASSGTQGGDTEAFF.

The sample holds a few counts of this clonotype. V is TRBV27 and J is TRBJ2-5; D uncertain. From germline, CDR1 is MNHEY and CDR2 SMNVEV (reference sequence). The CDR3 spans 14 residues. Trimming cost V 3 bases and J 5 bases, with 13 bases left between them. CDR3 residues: CASSLDRLRETQYF. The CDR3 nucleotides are TGTGCCAGCAGTTTGGACCGTCTAAGGGAGACCCAGTACTTC.

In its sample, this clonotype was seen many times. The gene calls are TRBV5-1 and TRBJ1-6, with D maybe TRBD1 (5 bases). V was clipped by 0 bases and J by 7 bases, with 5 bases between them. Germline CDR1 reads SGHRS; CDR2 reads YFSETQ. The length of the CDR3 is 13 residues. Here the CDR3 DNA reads TGCGCCAGCAGCTTGGGGGGCAATTCACCCCTCCACTTT. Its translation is CASSLGGNSPLHF.

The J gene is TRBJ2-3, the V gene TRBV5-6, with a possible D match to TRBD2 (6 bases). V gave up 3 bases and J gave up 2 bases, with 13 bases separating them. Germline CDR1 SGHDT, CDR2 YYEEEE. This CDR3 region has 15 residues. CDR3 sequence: CASSSEQRATDTQYF. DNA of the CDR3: TGTGCCAGCAGCTCCGAACAGCGGGCCACAGATACGCAGTATTTT.

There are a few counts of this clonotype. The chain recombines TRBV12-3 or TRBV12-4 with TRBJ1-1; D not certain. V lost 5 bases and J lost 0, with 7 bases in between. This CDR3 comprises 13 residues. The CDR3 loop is CASSQIMNTEAFF. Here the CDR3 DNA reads TGTGCCAGCAGTCAGATTATGAACACTGAAGCTTTCTTT.

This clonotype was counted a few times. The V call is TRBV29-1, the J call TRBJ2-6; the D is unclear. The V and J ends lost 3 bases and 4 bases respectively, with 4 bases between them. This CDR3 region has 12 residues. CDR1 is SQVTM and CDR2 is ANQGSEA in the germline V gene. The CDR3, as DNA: TGCAGCGTTGACTGGGGGGCCAACGTCCTGACTTTC. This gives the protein CSVDWGANVLTF.

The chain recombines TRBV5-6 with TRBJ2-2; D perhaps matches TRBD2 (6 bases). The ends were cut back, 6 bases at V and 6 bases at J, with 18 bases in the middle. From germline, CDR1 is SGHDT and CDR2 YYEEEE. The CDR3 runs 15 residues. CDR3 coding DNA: TGTGCCAGCAACCCTTATGGGGGGACGGCCGGGGAGCTGTTTTTT. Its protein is CASNPYGGTAGELFF.